This paragraph reports one T cell receptor (beta chain). Its antigen remains unidentified. By 5'RACE template switching, TCR cDNA was produced, with a universal primer site and UMIs added in the process. TCRdb called the 5' RACE reads again in MiXCR, with one record for every CDR3 protein. This table has 340,000 or so distinct CDR3 sequences, around an eighth appearing once. The record originates from a study of T cells after yellow fever vaccination. Study-wide context: Any fraction with a low cell number was prepared using SMART-Seq v4 Ultra Low Input.

Findings of the study overall: Booster samples showed a return of most primary-vaccination clones (roughly 96% CD4, about 85% CD8). Contaminants from the bulk population, in the form of abundant clonotypes, could be found in FACS-sorted repertoires.

This TCR came from a man aged 18-30 years who received the YFV17D yellow fever vaccine. The source was CD4+ T cells sorted from PBMCs, collected 15 days after the yellow fever booster vaccination.

In DNA, the CDR3 is TGCAGCGTTGAAAGTATTACAGATACGCAGTATTTT. It translates to CSVESITDTQYF. The V gene is TRBV29-1, the J gene TRBJ2-3; D is undetermined. Germline V lookup: CDR1 SQVTM, CDR2 ANQGSEA. Trimming took off 2 bases at V and 3 bases at J, with 6 bases between the two ends. This CDR3 has 12 residues.